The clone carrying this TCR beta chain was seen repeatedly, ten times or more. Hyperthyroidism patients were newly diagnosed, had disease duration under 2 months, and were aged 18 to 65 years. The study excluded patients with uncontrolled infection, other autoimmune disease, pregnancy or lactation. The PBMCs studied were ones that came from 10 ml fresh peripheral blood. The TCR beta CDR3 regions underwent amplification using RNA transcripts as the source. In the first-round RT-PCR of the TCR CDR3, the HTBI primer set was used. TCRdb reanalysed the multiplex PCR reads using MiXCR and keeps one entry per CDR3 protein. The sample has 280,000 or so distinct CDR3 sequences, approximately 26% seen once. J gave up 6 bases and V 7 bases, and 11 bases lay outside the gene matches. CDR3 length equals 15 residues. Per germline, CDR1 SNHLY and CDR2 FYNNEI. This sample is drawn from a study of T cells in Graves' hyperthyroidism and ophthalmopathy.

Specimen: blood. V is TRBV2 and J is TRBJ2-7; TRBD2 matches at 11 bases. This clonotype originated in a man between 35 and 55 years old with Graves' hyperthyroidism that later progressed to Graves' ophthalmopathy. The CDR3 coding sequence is TGTGCCAGCAAAAGAAGACTAGCGGGAAGAGGCGAGCAGTACTTC. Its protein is CASKRRLAGRGEQYF.